These T cell receptor beta chains were read from a single sample in a study of control samples from healthy donors and cancer patients. Generated by immunoSEQ multiplex PCR, the TCRdb table keeps only in-frame clones and is missing some. This table holds approximately 90,000 clones, approximately 89% found once. Sequencing input: blood. The source is a young man in good health. Each CDR3 is given with its conserved first and last residue. The D gene is left open where the match is weak. Expanded clones get a size class; other rows say once, few or many, or leave the size out.

>TRBV7-8|TRBJ2-1|TRBD2|.
TGTGCCAGCAGCTCCACCATAGCGGGGGGGACCTACAATGAGCAGTTCTTC
CASSSTIAGGTYNEQFF
>TRBV11-2|TRBJ2-1|.|.
TGTGCCAGCAGCCCGCTAGCATCGAGTGAGCAGTTCTTC
CASSPLASSEQFF
>TRBV18|TRBJ1-2|TRBD1|.
TGTGCCAGCTCACCTTCCCGGGACAGACATGGCTACACCTTC
CASSPSRDRHGYTF
>TRBV5-6|TRBJ1-5|.|.
TGTGCCAGCAGCTTGGCGAGGGATCAGCCCCAGCATTTT
CASSLARDQPQHF
>TRBV19|TRBJ1-6|.|once
TGTGCCAGTATTAGAGGGTTAAGGGTTCCCGTTAATTCACCCCTCCACTTT
CASIRGLRVPVNSPLHF
>TRBV24-1|TRBJ2-7|.|.
TGTGCCACCAGTGACCTGACAGGAAACGAGCAGTACTTC
CATSDLTGNEQYF
>TRBV24-1|TRBJ2-1|TRBD1|.
TGTGCCACCAGTACGGGACAGTCATACAATGAGCAGTTCTTC
CATSTGQSYNEQFF
>TRBV19|TRBJ2-5|.|.
TGTGCCAGTAGCCGAGGCGGGAACCAAGAGACCCAGTACTTC
CASSRGGNQETQYF
>TRBV6-1|TRBJ2-5|.|.
TGTGCCAGCAGTGAAGTGCGTGAGGCTCAAGAGACCCAGTACTTC
CASSEVREAQETQYF
>TRBV5-6|TRBJ2-3|.|.
TGTGCCAGCAGCTTGCGGGGACCAGATACGCAGTATTTT
CASSLRGPDTQYF
>TRBV11-2|TRBJ1-6|.|.
TGTGCCAGCACCCATGAGGGGTATTCACCCCTCCACTTT
CASTHEGYSPLHF
>TRBV19|TRBJ2-1|.|.
TGTGCCAGTAGTGGAGAGCTAGTTGAGCAGTTCTTC
CASSGELVEQFF
>TRBV29-1|TRBJ2-1|.|.
TGCAGCGTTGAAGATCGGGGACCAATATACAATGAGCAGTTCTTC
CSVEDRGPIYNEQFF
>TRBV11-2|TRBJ2-7|TRBD2|once
TGTGCCAGCAGCCCTCCACCTTTAGCGGGGGCGCCGTACTTC
CASSPPPLAGAPYF
>TRBV27|TRBJ1-5|.|.
TGTGCCAGCAGCGAGGGAAATCAGCCCCAGCATTTT
CASSEGNQPQHF
>TRBV6-6|TRBJ1-6|.|.
TGTGCCAGCAGTTACGGCGAGGATTCACCCCTCCACTTT
CASSYGEDSPLHF
>TRBV7-2|TRBJ2-1|TRBD2|.
TGTGCCAGCAGCCCCCCCAGCGGGGGGGCACCCTCCTACAATGAGCAGTTCTTC
CASSPPSGGAPSYNEQFF
>TRBV27|TRBJ2-3|TRBD2|.
TGTGCCAGCAGTCCCTTGGGCGCGGGGGGCACAGATACGCAGTATTTT
CASSPLGAGGTDTQYF
>TRBV19|TRBJ2-4|.|.
TGTGCCAGACTCTTGATGCTAGCCAAAAACATTCAGTACTTC
CARLLMLAKNIQYF
>TRBV5-1|TRBJ2-5|.|.
TGCGCCAGCAGCTTGGAGCCGGAAGAGGGAAAGACCCAGTACTTC
CASSLEPEEGKTQYF
>TRBV18|TRBJ2-3|TRBD2|once
TGTGCCAGCTCATCCCTAGCGGGGGTCCCTAGCACAGATACGCAGTATTTT
CASSSLAGVPSTDTQYF
>TRBV6-6|TRBJ2-2|TRBD2|.
TGTGCCAGCAGTTATTATCCTAGCGGGAACACCGGGGAGCTGTTTTTT
CASSYYPSGNTGELFF
>TRBV12-3/TRBV12-4|TRBJ1-1|.|.
TGTGCCAGCAGCCCCCTCAGGCTTGCTGAAGCTTTCTTT
CASSPLRLAEAFF
>TRBV24-1|TRBJ2-1|TRBD2|.
TGTGCCACCTCCCCCCTAGCGGGGGGTAGATCCTACAATGAGCAGTTCTTC
CATSPLAGGRSYNEQFF
>TRBV4-1|TRBJ2-1|.|.
TGCGCCAGCAGCCAAGATCGAATAGCGGTCTACAATGAGCAGTTCTTC
CASSQDRIAVYNEQFF
>TRBV11-2|TRBJ2-5|TRBD1|.
TGTGCCAGCAGCCCTACCGGGACAGGGGAAGAGACCCAGTACTTC
CASSPTGTGEETQYF
>TRBV29-1|TRBJ1-1|.|few
TGCAGCGCCCGGGCGAGGAACACTGAAGCTTTCTTT
CSARARNTEAFF
>TRBV5-6|TRBJ2-1|.|.
TGTGCCAGCAGCGTCGGTGACAATGAGCAGTTCTTC
CASSVGDNEQFF